Shown below are 23 T cell receptor beta chains from a single sample sequenced in a study of read filtering for tumor transcriptome and immune sequencing. This library used 300 to 450 ng RNA and molecular barcoded adaptors spanning alpha/delta and beta/gamma chains. TCRdb re-derived calls from the reads in MiXCR, one entry per CDR3 protein. The sample includes 130,000 or so distinct CDR3 sequences, around 14% of them seen just once. Sample: a population of CD138-negative cells sorted from bone marrow. These receptors were collected from a donor aged 40 or older with multiple myeloma.

This clonotype was seen at least ten times. V gene TRBV15 combines with J gene TRBJ1-5; D might be TRBD1 (6 bases). From germline, CDR1 is LNHNV and CDR2 YYDKDF (reference sequence). Trimming pared 8 bases from V and 4 bases from J, leaving 12 bases between. This CDR3 contains 13 residues. This CDR3 reads CATSGTPNQPQHF. DNA for the CDR3: TGTGCCACCTCCGGGACACCAAATCAGCCCCAGCATTTT.

This clonotype was counted ten times or more. The J gene is TRBJ2-5, the V gene TRBV20-1; D remains unclear. The CDR3 covers 11 residues. Germline V lookup: CDR1 DFQATT, CDR2 SNEGSKA (reference sequence). V dropped 2 bases and J dropped 1 base, with 2 bases sitting between them. This CDR3 is CSARPQETQYF. The CDR3 nucleotides are TGCAGTGCTAGACCCCAAGAGACCCAGTACTTC.

This clonotype has ten or more counts. This sequence joins TRBV11-3 and TRBJ1-4; 9 positions agree with TRBD1. Germline values: CDR1 SGHNT, CDR2 YENEEA. The length of the CDR3 is 17 residues. The V segment lost 4 bases and the J segment 0 bases; nucleotides outside the gene matches: 6. The CDR3 region has the DNA TGTGCCAGCAGCTCGACGGACAGGGGTGCAACTAATGAAAAACTGTTTTTT. Translating gives CASSSTDRGATNEKLFF.

As concerns this clonotype: A clone one base away is much larger, so this may be a read error. CDR3 DNA sequence: TGTGCCAGCAGCCCTTTGGGAAACAGGGGGAACACTGAAGCTGTCTTT. Its protein is CASSPLGNRGNTEAVF. The genes are TRBV7-9 and TRBJ1-1; 8 bases match TRBD1. The length of the CDR3 is 16 residues. The germline CDR1 and CDR2 sequences are SEHNR and FQNEAQ (reference sequence).

The rearrangement uses TRBV6-1 and TRBJ1-5; maybe TRBD1 (5 bases). The V end was cut by 4 bases, the J end by 7 bases, with 11 bases between. The CDR3 runs 13 residues. The germline gives CDR1 MNHNS, CDR2 SASEGT. The CDR3 nucleotides are TGTGCCAGCAGTGCTCAGGGAGACCAGCCCCAGCATTTT. Its protein product is CASSAQGDQPQHF.

At least ten counts were recorded for this clonotype. This chain connects TRBV4-3 to TRBJ1-1, with D unclear. CDR1 is LGHNA and CDR2 is YSLEER in the germline V gene. The CDR3 consists of 16 residues. The V gene lost 4 bases and the J gene lost 0 bases, with 15 bases spanning the gap. CDR3 amino acids: CASSPLRANMNTEAFF. The CDR3 DNA follows: TGCGCCAGCAGCCCCCTGCGGGCAAACATGAACACTGAAGCTTTCTTT.

Notes on this clonotype: A much more abundant neighbour one base away suggests this may be a read error. This chain uses TRBV11-3 with TRBJ2-1; 13 bases match TRBD2. The CDR3 is made up of 15 amino acids. J was trimmed by 7 bases and V by 1 base; bases with no gene match: 1. CDR1 and CDR2 from the germline V gene are SGHNT and YENEEA. CDR3 sequence: CASSLVGLAGNEQFF. The CDR3 DNA reads TGTGCCAGCAGCTTAGTGGGACTAGCGGGAAATGAGCAGTTCTTC.

The chain recombines TRBV29-1 with TRBJ2-7; 8 nucleotides agree with TRBD2. J gave up 2 bases and V 4 bases, and 1 base lay outside the gene matches. The germline V gene has CDR1 SQVTM and CDR2 ANQGSEA. CDR3 length equals 12 residues. The CDR3 spells CSVVGRAYEQYF. The CDR3 coding sequence is TGCAGCGTTGTCGGGAGGGCCTACGAGCAGTACTTC.

Concerning this clonotype itself: A much larger clone differs by one base, so this may be a read error. Because the CDR3 is missing its conserved closing phenylalanine or tryptophan, this is likely a read error. CDR3 bases: TGTGCCAGCAGCTCCGGCGGGCCCTACGAGCAGTACTCC. As protein: CASSSGGPYEQYS. The chain uses TRBV12-3 or TRBV12-4 and TRBJ2-7; TRBD2 might be the D (5 bases). V shed 6 bases and J shed 2 bases, with 11 bases lying between them. This CDR3 comprises 13 residues.

Worth noting for this clonotype: A single base separates this from a much larger clone, so it may be a read error. This rearrangement joins TRBV29-1 to TRBJ2-5, with 7 bases lining up with TRBD2. The V gene's germline CDR1 is SQVTM and CDR2 ANQGSEA. The CDR3 is made up of 13 amino acids. CDR3 loop: CSAELALRETQYF. The CDR3 DNA sequence: TGCAGCGCTGAACTAGCGTTGCGGGAGACCCAGTACTTC.

Many counts were recorded for this clonotype. This chain uses TRBV12-5 with TRBJ1-1, with D maybe TRBD1 (5 bases). This CDR3 is built from 16 residues. Germline V lookup: CDR1 LGHNT, CDR2 FRNRAP. Deletions cut 3 bases from V and 0 bases from J, with 14 bases between. In nucleotides, the CDR3 is TGTGCTAGTGGTTTTCTACTGAGACAGATGAACACTGAAGCTTTCTTT. This gives the protein CASGFLLRQMNTEAFF.

This clonotype was counted ten times or more. The chain couples TRBV30 to TRBJ1-3, with D uncertain. Germline loops: CDR1 GTSNPN, CDR2 SVGIG (reference sequence). V was shortened by 5 bases and J by 0 bases, with 11 bases between the two germline ends. This CDR3 spans 14 amino acids. The DNA of the CDR3 is TGTGCCTGGGCCCCCGGCAACTCTGGAAACACCATATATTTT. The encoded protein is CAWAPGNSGNTIYF.

The chain employs TRBV12-3 or TRBV12-4 and TRBJ2-5; D remains ambiguous. The V and J ends lost 6 bases and 9 bases respectively, with 11 bases between them. The CDR3 spans 11 residues. The CDR3 protein is CASSKDIAQYF. The CDR3 DNA follows: TGTGCCAGCAGCAAAGACATTGCCCAGTACTTC.

This clonotype has ten or more counts. The V gene is TRBV12-3 or TRBV12-4, the J gene TRBJ1-4; no clear D. The CDR3 length is 15 residues. The germline V and J ends were trimmed by 5 bases and 1 base, with 11 bases remaining between them. CDR3 region: CASSPQGGTNEKLFF. Here the CDR3 DNA reads TGTGCCAGCAGTCCCCAAGGTGGAACTAATGAAAAACTGTTTTTT.

This clonotype was observed many times. This chain links TRBV29-1 with TRBJ1-1; a possible D gene is TRBD1 (6 bases). V dropped 6 bases and J dropped 1 base, with 12 bases sitting between them. From germline, CDR1 is SQVTM and CDR2 ANQGSEA. The CDR3 has 13 residues. The CDR3 region has the DNA TGCAGCGTAGATTCGGGACAGAACACTGAAGCTTTCTTT. It specifies CSVDSGQNTEAFF.

This clonotype was seen at least ten times. The chain combines TRBV19 with TRBJ2-4; 9 positions match TRBD1. The trim removed 7 bases at V and 3 bases at J, leaving 4 bases unmatched. The germline V gene has CDR1 LNHDA and CDR2 SQIVND (reference sequence). The CDR3 is 14 amino acids. The CDR3 nucleotides are TGTGCCAGTACCCTGACAGGGGGCAAAAACATTCAGTACTTC. Translation: CASTLTGGKNIQYF. Full variable domain (missing parts from reference TRBV19 and TRBJ2-4): DGGITQSPKYLFRKEGQNVTLSCEQNLNHDAMYWYRQDPGQGLRLIYYSQIVNDFQKGDIAEGYSVSREKKESFPLTVTSAQKNPTAFYLCASTLTGGKNIQYFGAGTRLSVL.

Concerning this clonotype: A read error may explain this, as a much larger clone is one base away. The rearrangement joins TRBV11-2 to TRBJ2-1; weak D call: TRBD1 (5 bases). Germline loops: CDR1 SGHAT, CDR2 FQNNGV. This CDR3 has 11 residues. CDR3 sequence reads: CASSLLSRQSF. CDR3 coding DNA: TGTGCCAGCAGCTTACTTAGTCGACAGTCCTTC.

About this clonotype itself: Its ends do not fully match the called genes, so a read error is possible. The chain is built from TRBV5-1 and TRBJ2-7; tentative D call: TRBD2 (5 bases). Germline CDR1 reads SGHRS; CDR2 reads YFSETQ. This CDR3 has 16 residues. The CDR3 DNA is TGCGCCAGCAGCTCTCTAGAACTAGGGAGTCATCGCGAGCCGTACTTC. Protein: CASSSLELGSHREPYF.

This clonotype has ten or more counts. The chain couples TRBV4-2 to TRBJ2-3; maybe TRBD2 (6 bases). The germline gives CDR1 LGHNA, CDR2 YNFKEQ. CDR3 length equals 15 residues. The V and J ends lost 5 bases and 5 bases respectively, with 17 bases between them. DNA of the CDR3: TGTGCCAGCAGCGGCCGGGACTCCCCGCAAGATACGCAGTATTTT. Its protein is CASSGRDSPQDTQYF.

This clonotype was picked up many times. The chain has TRBV21-1 and TRBJ2-1; the D call in the table, TRBD2, was not verified against the DNA. TRBV21-1 is noted as a pseudogene. This CDR3 comprises 19 residues. The CDR3 DNA reads as TGTGCCAGCAGCGCCCCGGGACTAGCGGGAGCCGACTCCTACAATGAGCAGTTCTTC. Protein: CASSAPGLAGADSYNEQFF.

This clonotype occurred many times. J is TRBJ2-7 and V is TRBV2, with D perhaps matching TRBD2 (6 bases). V gave up 7 bases and J gave up 0 bases, with 13 bases separating them. The CDR3 covers 14 residues. Per the germline V gene, CDR1 is SNHLY and CDR2 is FYNNEI. The CDR3 sequence: CASTPGGASYEQYF. CDR3 DNA: TGTGCCAGCACGCCAGGCGGGGCCTCCTACGAGCAGTACTTC.

This clonotype was found many times. The conserved closing phenylalanine or tryptophan is absent in this CDR3, likely reflecting a read error. The DNA is left out, because the CDR3 cannot be placed on it with certainty; the CDR3 is given as TCRdb lists it. J is TRBJ2-7 and V is TRBV7-6; the table's TRBD2 call for D was not verified on the DNA. From its first to its last residue, the CDR3 has 8 amino acids. The germline gives CDR1 SGHVS, CDR2 FNYEAQ. CDR3 protein: CALLGGRD.

This clonotype showed up many times. The chain employs TRBV7-2 and TRBJ1-5; 9 bases agree with TRBD1. Germline CDR1 and CDR2: SGHTA and FQGNSA. CDR3 length: 15 amino acids. V gave up 3 bases and J gave up 2 bases; unmatched junction bases: 2. CDR3 coding DNA: TGTGCCAGCAGCTTGAGGGACAGGGGCAATCAGCCCCAGCATTTT. Protein sequence: CASSLRDRGNQPQHF.